This entry lists 13 T cell receptor beta chains sequenced from one sample in a study of early T cells in non-severe SARS-CoV-2 infection. MiXCR, applied by TCRdb to the 5' RACE reads, yields one record per CDR3 protein. The sample has about 63,000 distinct CDR3 sequences, 10% to 15% seen once; the top ten hold approximately 4.8%. The source material was whole blood. These receptors originate from an adult who was a healthcare worker with PCR-confirmed SARS-CoV-2 infection or an uninfected control (not recorded which).

This clonotype was counted at least ten times. This rearrangement joins TRBV6-2 or TRBV6-3 to TRBJ1-2; maybe TRBD1 (5 bases). There are 14 residues in the CDR3. Trimming took off 11 bases at V and 7 bases at J, with 23 bases between the two ends. The germline V gene encodes CDR1 MNHEY and CDR2 SVGEGT. CDR3 bases: TGTGCCGGATCGAAAACCGGGACCTACCCTGGCTACACCTTC. This codes for CAGSKTGTYPGYTF.

This clonotype was picked up many times. This chain uses TRBV29-1 with TRBJ1-1; D unresolved. Germline V gene data show CDR1 as SQVTM and CDR2 as ANQGSEA. V was pared by 7 bases and J by 1 base, with 7 bases between. This CDR3 contains 11 residues. The CDR3 sequence: CSGNRNTEAFF. The CDR3 DNA follows: TGCAGCGGGAACAGGAACACTGAAGCTTTCTTT. Looking up the rest from reference TRBV29-1 and TRBJ1-1 gives the full variable domain: SAVISQKPSRDICQRGTSLTIQCQVDSQVTMMFWYRQQPGQSLTLIATANQGSEATYESGFVIDKFPISRPNLTFSTLTVSNMSPEDSSIYLCSGNRNTEAFFGQGTRLTVV.

CDR3 residues: CASSLDGVGNQPQHF. The CDR3 DNA follows: TGCGCCAGCAGCTTGGACGGGGTTGGAAATCAGCCCCAGCATTTT. The rearrangement joins TRBV5-1 to TRBJ1-5; D remains ambiguous. The germline V gene encodes CDR1 SGHRS and CDR2 YFSETQ. The CDR3 has 15 residues. Trimming stripped 0 bases from V and 4 bases from J, with 11 bases between.

This clonotype was observed a handful of times. The V gene is TRBV11-2, the J gene TRBJ1-5; no clear D gene. The V end lost 3 bases, the J end lost 0 bases, and 9 bases lay between the germline ends. Germline V gene data show CDR1 as SGHAT and CDR2 as FQNNGV. The CDR3 has 15 amino acids. CDR3 loop: CASSFDGNSNQPQHF. The CDR3, as DNA: TGTGCCAGCAGCTTCGACGGGAATAGCAATCAGCCCCAGCATTTT.

This clonotype was observed at least ten times. Written as DNA, the CDR3 is TGTGCCAGCAGCTTAGAACCCCGCCCACTCCTTCTGGATACGCAGTATTTT. It specifies CASSLEPRPLLLDTQYF. The chain is built from TRBV7-6 and TRBJ2-3, with no clear D. CDR3 length: 17 amino acids. The germline CDR1 and CDR2 sequences are SGHVS and FNYEAQ. V shed 1 base and J shed 6 bases, with 20 bases lying between them. Based on the CDR3 plus reference TRBV7-6 and TRBJ2-3, the full variable domain is GAGVSQSPRYKVTKRGQDVALRCDPISGHVSLYWYRQALGQGPEFLTYFNYEAQQDKSGLPNDRFSAERPEGSISTLTIQRTEQRDSAMYRCASSLEPRPLLLDTQYFGPGTRLTVL.

This clonotype was found a few times. In DNA, the CDR3 is TGTGCCAGCAGCCCTCGGTGGGGTTCGGGCGAGCAGTACTTC. As protein: CASSPRWGSGEQYF. The chain combines TRBV7-9 with TRBJ2-7; D gene ambiguous. The V gene lost 5 bases and the J gene lost 6 bases, with 17 bases spanning the gap. The CDR3 extends over 14 amino acids. Germline V CDR1 and CDR2: SEHNR, FQNEAQ (reference sequence).

Ten or more counts support this clonotype. J is TRBJ2-3 and V is TRBV20-1; 8 bases agree with TRBD2. Germline V CDR1 and CDR2: DFQATT, SNEGSKA (reference sequence). The CDR3 consists of 16 residues. The ends lost 0 bases at V and 4 bases at J; junction bases unmatched: 9. The CDR3 reads CSARDGTGGLSDTQYF. The CDR3 DNA follows: TGCAGTGCTAGAGATGGCACGGGGGGGCTCTCAGATACGCAGTATTTT.

This clonotype was counted at least ten times. The rearrangement joins TRBV20-1 to TRBJ2-1; D remains unclear. The CDR3 is 14 residues long. Germline V gene data show CDR1 as DFQATT and CDR2 as SNEGSKA (reference sequence). V dropped 5 bases and J dropped 3 bases, with 14 bases sitting between them. CDR3 bases: TGCAGTGCTCCCATGGCCGGAAGCTACAATGAGCAGTTCTTC. Its translation is CSAPMAGSYNEQFF.

This clonotype showed up many times. V usage is TRBV12-3 or TRBV12-4 and J usage is TRBJ1-5; D perhaps matches TRBD1 (6 bases). The CDR3 totals 17 residues. With 0 bases removed from V and 0 bases from J, the gap between germline ends came to 12 bases. CDR3 amino acids: CASSLATGDYSNQPQHF. CDR3 bases: TGTGCCAGCAGTTTAGCGACAGGCGATTATAGCAATCAGCCCCAGCATTTT.

The chain employs TRBV10-2 and TRBJ2-5, with TRBD2 identical over 11 bases. The CDR3 runs to 15 residues. V lost 7 bases and J lost 1; bases outside the gene matches: 5. Per the germline V gene, CDR1 is WSHSY and CDR2 is SAAADI. The CDR3 spells CASTVAGGVQETQYF. The DNA for the CDR3 is TGCGCCAGCACCGTAGCGGGGGGGGTCCAAGAGACCCAGTACTTC.

The sample holds many counts of this clonotype. CDR3 DNA: TGTGCCAGCAGCTTAGCAGGGAAGAACACTGAAGCTTTCTTT. It translates to CASSLAGKNTEAFF. The chain is built from TRBV7-6 and TRBJ1-1; D is unresolved. V was pared by 0 bases and J by 1 base, with 6 bases between. CDR3 size: 14 residues. Germline CDR1 SGHVS, CDR2 FNYEAQ.

The chain has TRBV27 and TRBJ2-7, with a tentative D call TRBD2 (7 bases). Germline-derived CDR1 and CDR2 are MNHEY and SMNVEV (reference sequence). The length of the CDR3 is 15 residues. V was shortened by 1 base and J by 2 bases, with 12 bases between the two germline ends. The chain's CDR3 is CASSLWGGGPYEQYF. CDR3 coding DNA: TGTGCCAGCAGTTTATGGGGCGGGGGCCCCTACGAGCAGTACTTC.

This clonotype was observed many times. The chain recombines TRBV11-2 with TRBJ1-2; no clear D gene. Germline CDR1 reads SGHAT; CDR2 reads FQNNGV. V dropped 5 bases and J dropped 6 bases, with 13 bases sitting between them. This CDR3 is built from 13 residues. Written as DNA, the CDR3 is TGTGCCAGCAGCCCAGATGGCGGGGATGGCTACACCTTC. Its protein product is CASSPDGGDGYTF.